Below are 9 T cell receptor beta chains sequenced from a single sample in a study of technical replicates of blood from a handful of donors. Libraries were prepared by immunoSEQ multiplex PCR; TCRdb keeps only in-frame clonotypes and omits some of them. The sample records about 80,000 clones, 98% being singletons. Sequencing was carried out using T cells isolated from PBMCs. The receptor set was obtained from a human donor in good health.

This chain links TRBV6-1 with TRBJ2-5; the match to TRBD1 covers 10 bases. The germline V gene has CDR1 MNHNS and CDR2 SASEGT. The CDR3 has 14 amino acids. V lost 8 bases to trimming and J lost 4 bases; unmatched junction nucleotides: 7. The CDR3 here is CASWMGQGRETQYF. In DNA form, the CDR3 reads TGTGCCAGCTGGATGGGACAGGGGAGAGAGACCCAGTACTTC.

On this clone itself: At one boundary the junction diverges from the germline segment, which might be a read error. The V and J genes are TRBV7-7 and TRBJ2-1, with 10 bases that match TRBD2. The CDR3 totals 16 residues. Germline CDR1 is SSHAT and CDR2 is FNYEAQ (reference sequence). The CDR3 spells CASSATLAGDWDEQFF. The CDR3 nucleotides are TGTGCTAGCAGCGCCACGCTAGCGGGAGATTGGGATGAGCAGTTCTTC.

The J gene is TRBJ1-4, the V gene TRBV9; no reliable D call. Germline values: CDR1 SGDLS, CDR2 YYNGEE. The germline V and J ends were trimmed by 4 bases and 3 bases, with 19 bases remaining between them. This CDR3 has 17 residues. The CDR3 DNA reads as TGTGCCAGCAGCCCCGGATCTGTGGCGCGGGCTAATGAAAAACTGTTTTTT. This codes for CASSPGSVARANEKLFF. Combining the CDR3 with reference TRBV9 and TRBJ1-4 gives the whole variable domain DSGVTQTPKHLITATGQRVTLRCSPRSGDLSVYWYQQSLDQGLQFLIQYYNGEERAKGNILERFSAQQFPDLHSELNLSSLELGDSALYFCASSPGSVARANEKLFFGSGTQLSVL.

A single count supports this clone. The J gene is TRBJ2-7, the V gene TRBV6-5, with 8 positions matching TRBD2. The CDR3 totals 14 residues. Germline CDR1 reads MNHEY; CDR2 reads SVGAGI. The V gene end was trimmed by 5 bases and the J gene end by 0 bases; junction bases not matched to a gene: 3. CDR3 sequence: CASSKAGVSYEQYF. The CDR3 DNA reads as TGTGCCAGCAGTAAAGCGGGAGTCTCCTACGAGCAGTACTTC.

V usage is TRBV28 and J usage is TRBJ2-7; D is perhaps TRBD1 (6 bases). Germline CDR1 is MDHEN and CDR2 is SYDVKM. This CDR3 spans 14 amino acids. Deletions cut 5 bases from V and 0 bases from J, with 11 bases between. This chain's CDR3 is CASSPRGSSYEQYF. The CDR3 DNA follows: TGTGCCAGCAGTCCCAGGGGTAGCTCCTACGAGCAGTACTTC. The whole variable domain, filled in from reference TRBV28 and TRBJ2-7, reads DVKVTQSSRYLVKRTGEKVFLECVQDMDHENMFWYRQDPGLGLRLIYFSYDVKMKEKGDIPEGYSVSREKKERFSLILESASTNQTSMYLCASSPRGSSYEQYFGPGTRLTVT.

The J gene is TRBJ2-7, the V gene TRBV7-9; TRBD1 matches at 7 bases. Germline values: CDR1 SEHNR, CDR2 FQNEAQ (reference sequence). J lost 2 bases, V lost 5 bases, and 6 bases had no gene match. This CDR3 has 14 amino acids. The CDR3 here is CASSLSTGTYEQYF. CDR3 DNA: TGTGCCAGCAGCCTCTCGACAGGGACCTACGAGCAGTACTTC.

In DNA, the CDR3 is TGTGCCAGCAGCGTAGACAGTTTTGAGACCCAGTACTTC. The encoded protein is CASSVDSFETQYF. The chain joins TRBV9 to TRBJ2-5; D call uncertain. This CDR3 is 13 amino acids long. CDR1 and CDR2 from the germline V gene are SGDLS and YYNGEE. Trimming removed 0 bases from V and 5 bases from J, with 8 bases in between.

This clone was recorded once. This chain connects TRBV28 to TRBJ2-5; no firm D call. Germline V gene lookup returns CDR1 MDHEN and CDR2 SYDVKM. The CDR3 length is 15 residues. V lost 2 bases and J 0 bases, leaving 10 bases between the germline ends. The CDR3 sequence: CASSLIPRDQETQYF. CDR3 DNA: TGTGCCAGCAGTTTAATCCCTCGGGACCAAGAGACCCAGTACTTC.

The CDR3 DNA is TGTGCCTGGGGCTTCCACTCGCTGGCAGGGGGGAACTATGGCTACACCTTC. Residues: CAWGFHSLAGGNYGYTF. This rearrangement joins TRBV30 to TRBJ1-2; 7 positions agree with TRBD1. The junction had 17 bases not matched to a gene; V was cut back by 5 bases and J by 2 bases. The CDR3 covers 17 residues. The germline V gene has CDR1 GTSNPN and CDR2 SVGIG (reference sequence).